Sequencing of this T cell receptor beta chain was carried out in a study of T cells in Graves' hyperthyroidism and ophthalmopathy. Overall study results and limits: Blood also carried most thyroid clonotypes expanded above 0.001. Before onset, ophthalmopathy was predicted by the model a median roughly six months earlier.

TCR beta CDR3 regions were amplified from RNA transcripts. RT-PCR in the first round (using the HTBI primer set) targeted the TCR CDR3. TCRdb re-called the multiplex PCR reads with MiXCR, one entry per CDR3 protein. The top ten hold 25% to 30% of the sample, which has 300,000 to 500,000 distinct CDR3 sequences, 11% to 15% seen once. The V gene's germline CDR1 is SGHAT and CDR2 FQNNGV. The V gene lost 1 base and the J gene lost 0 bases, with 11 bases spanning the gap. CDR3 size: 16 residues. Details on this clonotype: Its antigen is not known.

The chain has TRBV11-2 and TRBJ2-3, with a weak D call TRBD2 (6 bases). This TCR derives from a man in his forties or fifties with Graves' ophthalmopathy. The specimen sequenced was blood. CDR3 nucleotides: TGTGCCAGCAGCTTAGTGATAAGCGGGAGCACAGATACGCAGTATTTT. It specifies CASSLVISGSTDTQYF.